This TCR beta chain was recovered during a study of read filtering for tumor transcriptome and immune sequencing. Looking at the study overall: Patients were approximately 18 male and around 13 female, mean age 65.9 years, range about 47 to 85. TCR-mapped reads were about 4.05 to 10.27 million with IR-seq versus roughly 80 to 1,300 with RNA-seq. Under 10 patients were R-ISS I, around 15 were R-ISS II, about seven were R-ISS III.

The library was built from 400 ng RNA with molecular barcoded adaptors for alpha/delta and beta/gamma chains. MiXCR was run by TCRdb on the reads, yielding one entry per CDR3 protein. This repertoire shows some 39,000 distinct CDR3 sequences, 13% to 15% found once; its top ten account for around 19%. Notes on the study in general: IR-seq captured clonotypes deeper and more reliably than RNA-seq.

This clonotype occurred many times. The antigen remains undetermined. The CDR3 sequence is 17 residues long. Germline V gene sequence: CDR1 MNHEY, CDR2 SMNVEV (reference sequence). Germline trimming cut 4 bases from V and 7 bases from J; bases unmatched to any gene: 15. The sequence came from a donor older than 35 with multiple myeloma. Sequences were obtained from a population of CD138-negative cells sorted from bone marrow. This chain joins TRBV27 and TRBJ1-2; 10 nucleotides match TRBD1. The CDR3 DNA sequence: TGTGCCAGCAGTTCGACAGGGGGCGAGATTAAGAGTCGTGGCTACACCTTC. It yields the protein CASSSTGGEIKSRGYTF.